Each of the 23 T cell receptor beta chains below was sequenced from the same sample in a study of somatic mutations in cytotoxic T cells in rheumatoid arthritis. Libraries were prepared by immunoSEQ multiplex PCR; TCRdb keeps only in-frame clonotypes and omits some of them. The sample holds about 20,000 clones, about 82% seen once. Sample: CD8+ T cells sorted from blood. These receptor sequences come from a woman between 50 and 59 years old in good health.

V gene TRBV27 combines with J gene TRBJ1-1; D unclear. The CDR3 is 13 amino acids. Germline assignment: CDR1 MNHEY and CDR2 SMNVEV (reference sequence). V lost 2 bases and J 3 bases, leaving 7 bases between the germline ends. The CDR3 region has the DNA TGTGCCAGCAGTTTAGCCGGTCACACTGAAGCTTTCTTT. This encodes CASSLAGHTEAFF.

The chain is built from TRBV27 and TRBJ2-3, with 8 positions matching TRBD1. From germline, CDR1 is MNHEY and CDR2 SMNVEV (reference sequence). V gave up 5 bases and J gave up 2 bases; unmatched junction bases: 9. This CDR3 is built from 16 residues. CDR3 nucleotide sequence: TGTGCCAGCAGTGCCTTTACAGGGGGGCTCACAGATACGCAGTATTTT. It encodes CASSAFTGGLTDTQYF.

The genes are TRBV7-2 and TRBJ1-5; 9 bases fit TRBD1. This CDR3 has 15 residues. CDR1 is SGHTA and CDR2 is FQGNSA in the germline V gene. After removal of 5 bases from V and 7 bases from J, the junction contained 9 bases not matched to a gene. Here the CDR3 DNA reads TGTGCCAGCAGCGGGGACAGGGTTGATGGGCAGCCCCAGCATTTT. As protein: CASSGDRVDGQPQHF.

This sequence joins TRBV4-3 and TRBJ1-6; TRBD1 agrees at 9 bases. Per the germline V gene, CDR1 is LGHNA and CDR2 is YSLEER. The CDR3 loop spans 16 amino acids. The J segment lost 9 bases and the V segment lost 0 bases, leaving 6 bases of the junction unmatched. CDR3: CASSQDRGDRVSPLHF. The DNA for the CDR3 is TGCGCCAGCAGCCAAGATAGGGGGGACAGGGTTTCACCCCTCCACTTT.

The rearrangement joins TRBV7-6 to TRBJ2-5, with 10 nucleotides matching TRBD2. Trimming removed 0 bases from V and 5 bases from J; junction bases left unmatched: 9. Germline CDR1 and CDR2: SGHVS and FNYEAQ. This CDR3 contains 17 residues. This CDR3 is CASSLALAGGMGETQYF. CDR3 nucleotide sequence: TGTGCCAGCAGCTTAGCGTTAGCGGGGGGTATGGGGGAGACCCAGTACTTC.

V usage is TRBV18 and J usage is TRBJ1-4; D unclear. Trimming stripped 4 bases from V and 4 bases from J, with 16 bases between. The CDR3 is 16 residues long. Germline V gene sequence: CDR1 KGHSH, CDR2 LQKENI. CDR3 bases: TGTGCCAGCTCACTTAACGTTGGGATTATTAATGAAAAACTGTTTTTT. Its protein product is CASSLNVGIINEKLFF.

This chain joins TRBV11-2 and TRBJ2-1, with D possibly being TRBD2 (7 bases). V lost 6 bases to trimming and J lost 10 bases, with 28 bases between them. CDR1 is SGHAT, CDR2 FQNNGV, per germline. The CDR3 is made up of 17 amino acids. DNA of the CDR3: TGTGCCAGCAGTCACATCCTCGTGGGGCGGGGGCTCGGAGAGCAGTTCTTC. This translates into CASSHILVGRGLGEQFF.

The V call is TRBV6-6, the J call TRBJ1-2, with D possibly TRBD1 on 6 matching bases. Trimming shortened V by 6 bases and J by 7 bases, and 12 bases separated the two germline ends. CDR1 and CDR2 from the germline V gene are MNHNY and SVGAGI (reference sequence). This CDR3 contains 12 residues. CDR3 loop: CASSLTGFGYTF. In nucleotides, the CDR3 is TGTGCCAGCAGCTTAACAGGGTTTGGCTACACCTTC.

CDR3 bases: TGTGCCAGCAGCCTGGGACAGGGGCGGATGCCCCAGCATTTT. As protein: CASSLGQGRMPQHF. V usage is TRBV11-2 and J usage is TRBJ1-5; 10 bases match TRBD1. This CDR3 region has 14 residues. Germline CDR1 SGHAT, CDR2 FQNNGV. Losses at the gene ends were 5 bases for V and 9 bases for J; bases not matched to a gene: 7.

V is TRBV5-4 and J is TRBJ2-3; 9 bases map to TRBD2. CDR3 length: 15 residues. Trimming took 4 bases from V and 4 from J; bases not matched to a gene: 7. Looked up from germline, CDR1 is SGHNT and CDR2 is YYREEE (reference sequence). The CDR3 bases are TGTGCCAGCAGCCCAGGGACTAGCAGTGCAGATACGCAGTATTTT. This translates into CASSPGTSSADTQYF.

The gene calls are TRBV13 and TRBJ1-4; the D gene is possibly TRBD1 (5 bases). V lost 4 bases, J lost 3 bases, and 12 bases lay in between. Germline CDR1 reads PRHDT; CDR2 reads FYEKMQ (reference sequence). This CDR3 region has 15 residues. CDR3 DNA sequence: TGTGCCAGCAGCTCTACCGGGGGGGCTAATGAAAAACTGTTTTTT. Amino acids: CASSSTGGANEKLFF. Combining the CDR3 with reference TRBV13 and TRBJ1-4 gives the whole variable domain AAGVIQSPRHLIKEKRETATLKCYPIPRHDTVYWYQQGPGQDPQFLISFYEKMQSDKGSIPDRFSAQQFSDYHSELNMSSLELGDSALYFCASSSTGGANEKLFFGSGTQLSVL.

V is TRBV7-9 and J is TRBJ1-1; 7 bases are a match to TRBD1. The CDR3 has 16 amino acids. Germline V gives CDR1 SEHNR, CDR2 FQNEAQ (reference sequence). Trimming at V came to 4 bases and at J to 0 bases, leaving 8 bases not matched to a gene. The CDR3 nucleotides are TGTGCCAGCAGCTCAAGGGACAGATTCCTGAACACTGAAGCTTTCTTT. Protein product: CASSSRDRFLNTEAFF.

V and J are TRBV4-3 and TRBJ2-4; D not certain. Looked up from germline, CDR1 is LGHNA and CDR2 is YSLEER. V dropped 1 base and J dropped 0 bases, with 7 bases sitting between them. This CDR3 has 15 residues. In DNA form, the CDR3 reads TGCGCCAGCAGCCAAGGTCGTATAGCCAAAAACATTCAGTACTTC. This codes for CASSQGRIAKNIQYF.

This clone was counted between two and nine times. The chain is built from TRBV6-1 and TRBJ2-7; TRBD2 matches 11 bases. V shed 3 bases and J 5 bases; nucleotides not matched to a gene: 6. The germline V gene has CDR1 MNHNS and CDR2 SASEGT. The CDR3 consists of 15 residues. In DNA form, the CDR3 reads TGTGCCAGCAGTGAGGCTAGCGGGGGGAGTAACGAGCAGTACGTC. Its translation: CASSEASGGSNEQYV.

The chain carries TRBV9 and TRBJ2-1, with D maybe TRBD1 (5 bases). The CDR3 has 18 amino acids. CDR1 and CDR2 (germline): SGDLS, YYNGEE. V lost 3 bases and J 8 bases, leaving 27 bases between the germline ends. CDR3 region: CASSANRGLGLRQDEQFF. In DNA, the CDR3 is TGTGCCAGCAGCGCCAATAGGGGATTGGGTTTGCGGCAGGATGAGCAGTTCTTC.

The rearrangement links TRBV29-1 to TRBJ2-7; no firm D call. The CDR3 runs to 13 residues. V lost 7 bases to trimming and J lost 2 bases, with 15 bases between them. The germline CDR1 and CDR2 sequences are SQVTM and ANQGSEA. The CDR3 region has the DNA TGCAGCGCCATAGGGCCGACTGCCTACGAGCAGTACTTC. Protein: CSAIGPTAYEQYF.

The table lists this clone with a count of one. The chain combines TRBV27 with TRBJ2-1; the D call may be TRBD1 or TRBD2 (6 bases each). Germline V CDR1 and CDR2: MNHEY, SMNVEV (reference sequence). V gave up 2 bases and J gave up 2 bases, with 13 bases separating them. The CDR3 length is 16 residues. The CDR3 DNA sequence: TGTGCCAGCAGTTTAGGGGGCGGGACGCCCTACAATGAGCAGTTCTTC. Translated, it gives CASSLGGGTPYNEQFF.

CDR3 region: CASSVVPFPLVDGPNTGELFF. CDR3 sequence (DNA): TGTGCCAGCAGCGTAGTTCCCTTCCCGTTAGTGGACGGACCAAACACCGGGGAGCTGTTTTTT. The chain employs TRBV9 and TRBJ2-2; D is undetermined. V was trimmed by 0 bases and J by 2 bases, leaving 26 bases between them. CDR1 and CDR2 from the germline V gene are SGDLS and YYNGEE. The CDR3 sequence is 21 residues long.

There are a few counts of this clone. This chain uses TRBV7-2 with TRBJ1-6, with D uncertain. The CDR3 is 15 residues long. The germline CDR1 and CDR2 sequences are SGHTA and FQGNSA. V was trimmed by 5 bases and J by 6 bases, leaving 14 bases between them. The CDR3 region is CASSPSGRLNSPLHF. The CDR3 DNA follows: TGTGCCAGCAGCCCTAGCGGGCGCCTTAATTCACCCCTCCACTTT.

The genes are TRBV7-2 and TRBJ2-3, with TRBD2 as a possible D gene (6 bases). CDR3 length: 15 residues. Germline-derived CDR1 and CDR2 are SGHTA and FQGNSA. The V and J ends lost 4 bases and 6 bases respectively, with 17 bases between them. DNA for the CDR3: TGTGCCAGCAGCTCCCAGGCGGGGAAGACGGATACGCAGTATTTT. The encoded protein is CASSSQAGKTDTQYF.

The V and J genes are TRBV7-2 and TRBJ2-1; 8 bases are a match to TRBD2. The CDR3 runs 19 residues. Per germline, CDR1 SGHTA and CDR2 FQGNSA. Germline trimming cut 1 base from V and 0 bases from J; bases unmatched to any gene: 11. The CDR3 protein is CASSLGGLVMESSYNEQFF. The CDR3 coding sequence is TGTGCCAGCAGCTTAGGGGGACTAGTAATGGAAAGCTCCTACAATGAGCAGTTCTTC.

The J gene is TRBJ2-3, the V gene TRBV28; 9 nucleotides match TRBD2. Trimming cost V 4 bases and J 2 bases; bases outside gene matches: 7. Germline assignment: CDR1 MDHEN and CDR2 SYDVKM. This CDR3 spans 16 amino acids. The CDR3 here is CASSSVRLADTDTQYF. The DNA of the CDR3 is TGTGCCAGCAGTTCCGTTAGACTAGCGGACACAGATACGCAGTATTTT.

The chain recombines TRBV6-5 with TRBJ2-5; the match to TRBD2 covers 13 bases. The V gene end was trimmed by 4 bases and the J gene end by 4 bases; junction bases not matched to a gene: 3. Germline V gene sequence: CDR1 MNHEY, CDR2 SVGAGI. This CDR3 region has 15 residues. In nucleotides, the CDR3 is TGTGCCAGCAGTTCAACTAGCGGGGGGGCAGAGACCCAGTACTTC. Protein product: CASSSTSGGAETQYF.